The 6 T cell receptor beta chains in this list originate from one sample, sequenced in a study of blood T cells in healthy people across ages. Alongside a J-beta primer mix, a sample-barcoded 5' primer served in a second PCR lasting roughly 6 to 12 cycles. Via MiXCR, TCRdb re-called the 5' RACE reads, giving one row per CDR3 protein. This sample has around 650,000 distinct CDR3 sequences, with roughly 30% found just once. Specimen: blood. The receptor set was obtained from a woman aged 80 or over in good health.

This clonotype was counted many times. The V and J genes are TRBV4-2 and TRBJ2-3; weak D call: TRBD2 (6 bases). V was shortened by 0 bases and J by 2 bases, with 18 bases between the two germline ends. CDR1 is LGHNA and CDR2 is YNFKEQ in the germline V gene. This CDR3 is 18 amino acids long. The CDR3 here is CASSQEHSTSPITDTQYF. The CDR3 nucleotides read TGTGCCAGCAGCCAAGAGCATTCGACTAGTCCGATCACAGATACGCAGTATTTT.

This clonotype was detected many times. The V call is TRBV9, the J call TRBJ1-1; 8 positions match TRBD1. With V trimmed by 3 bases and J by 5 bases, 9 bases remained unmatched. The germline V gene encodes CDR1 SGDLS and CDR2 YYNGEE. The CDR3 length is 15 residues. The CDR3 sequence: CASSGRDRLGTEAFF. The CDR3 DNA is TGTGCCAGCAGCGGCCGGGACAGGTTAGGAACTGAAGCTTTCTTT.

This clonotype was detected a few times. This may come from a read error, since a much larger clone is one base off. The rearrangement uses TRBV29-1 and TRBJ2-7; D may be TRBD1 (5 bases). Per the germline V gene, CDR1 is SQVTM and CDR2 is ANQGSEA. There are 13 residues in the CDR3. Between the trimmed V and J ends, which lost 8 bases and 5 bases, there was a span of 19 bases. The CDR3 region has the DNA TGCAGCTTGGCCCAGGGCCCCTACGACGAGCAGTACTTC. Protein: CSLAQGPYDEQYF.

This clonotype was detected a few times. This sequence joins TRBV4-1 and TRBJ1-1; D is undetermined. V lost 3 bases and J 0 bases, leaving 5 bases between the germline ends. The length of the CDR3 is 13 residues. The germline CDR1 and CDR2 sequences are MGHRA and YSYEKL. DNA for the CDR3: TGCGCCAGCAGCCACCAGATGAACACTGAAGCTTTCTTT. Translation: CASSHQMNTEAFF.

This clonotype was seen a handful of times. The chain is built from TRBV3-1 and TRBJ2-2, with 9 bases fitting TRBD1. Germline CDR1 and CDR2: LGHDT and YNNKEL (reference sequence). The V gene end was trimmed by 4 bases and the J gene end by 5 bases; junction bases not matched to a gene: 5. CDR3 length equals 15 residues. Here the CDR3 DNA reads TGTGCCAGCAGCCTTAAGACAGGGGGGACCGGGGAGCTGTTTTTT. Its protein product is CASSLKTGGTGELFF.

The rearrangement joins TRBV7-8 to TRBJ1-2, with D perhaps matching TRBD1 (6 bases). The V end lost 4 bases, the J end lost 3 bases, and 30 bases lay between the germline ends. The CDR3 has 20 residues. Germline values: CDR1 SGHVS, CDR2 FQNEAQ. The chain's CDR3 is CASSSPDPFFRDKVYYGYTF. In nucleotides, the CDR3 is TGTGCCAGCAGCTCACCCGATCCTTTCTTCCGGGACAAGGTCTACTATGGCTACACCTTC.